The 14 T cell receptor beta chains reported below all come from one sample, sequenced in a study of OX40 agonist ivuxolimab in advanced cancers. Assay used: immunoSEQ multiplex PCR; TCRdb lists only in-frame clones, some missing. The table includes some 100,000 clones, 85% to 90% detected once. The sample in question was CD4+ or CD8+ T cells sorted from blood, obtained in a trial of the OX40 agonist ivuxolimab. Source of these receptors: an adult with an advanced solid tumor such as melanoma, head and neck, liver or kidney cancer.

The chain carries TRBV27 and TRBJ2-3; D is ambiguous. V lost 7 bases and J lost 0, with 17 bases in between. This CDR3 contains 16 residues. Germline values: CDR1 MNHEY, CDR2 SMNVEV (reference sequence). The CDR3 loop is CASTQRPQLSTDTQYF. In nucleotides, the CDR3 is TGTGCCAGCACCCAAAGGCCGCAACTAAGCACAGATACGCAGTATTTT.

The V call is TRBV16, the J call TRBJ2-5; TRBD2 matches 9 bases. There are 15 residues in the CDR3. Germline loops: CDR1 KGHSY, CDR2 FQNENV. The ends lost 4 bases at V and 1 base at J; junction bases unmatched: 4. CDR3 protein: CASSPSGTLQETQYF. In nucleotides, the CDR3 is TGTGCCAGCAGCCCTAGCGGGACCCTCCAAGAGACCCAGTACTTC.

V is TRBV25-1 and J is TRBJ2-7, with D perhaps matching TRBD1 (6 bases). V lost 7 bases, J lost 1 base, and 11 bases lay in between. The CDR3 length is 13 residues. Germline CDR1 MGHDK, CDR2 SYGVNS. The CDR3 DNA reads TGTGCCAGCATGGACAGAAATTCCTACGAGCAGTACTTC. Amino acid sequence: CASMDRNSYEQYF.

The V and J genes are TRBV11-3 and TRBJ2-1; 8 bases align to TRBD2. The CDR3 is 16 residues long. CDR1 and CDR2 (germline): SGHNT, YENEEA. After removal of 2 bases from V and 7 bases from J, the junction contained 10 bases not matched to a gene. CDR3 loop: CASSLRSSGTVNEQFF. CDR3 nucleotides: TGTGCCAGCAGCTTACGAAGTAGCGGGACCGTAAATGAGCAGTTCTTC.

V and J are TRBV5-4 and TRBJ2-3; no clear D gene. The V gene's germline CDR1 is SGHNT and CDR2 YYREEE (reference sequence). The length of the CDR3 is 15 residues. V was pared by 4 bases and J by 0 bases, with 12 bases between. DNA for the CDR3: TGTGCCAGCAGCCCCTCCAGGTATAGCACAGATACGCAGTATTTT. Protein: CASSPSRYSTDTQYF.

This chain connects TRBV7-9 to TRBJ2-3; 10 bases align to TRBD2. This CDR3 has 16 residues. Germline CDR1 SEHNR, CDR2 FQNEAQ (reference sequence). With 1 base clipped from V and 4 bases from J, the junction kept 5 bases outside the gene matches. The CDR3 coding sequence is TGTGCCAGCAGCTTAGTCGCTAGCGGGAGTTCAGATACGCAGTATTTT. This codes for CASSLVASGSSDTQYF.

The CDR3 DNA sequence: TGTGCCAGCAGCTTGGTGGCAGGGTCTAGCGGGAGGGAGACCCAGTACTTC. This translates into CASSLVAGSSGRETQYF. The chain employs TRBV5-6 and TRBJ2-5; 11 bases fit TRBD2. The germline gives CDR1 SGHDT, CDR2 YYEEEE. V gave up 0 bases and J gave up 5 bases; unmatched junction bases: 9. This CDR3 region has 17 residues.

The chain employs TRBV5-4 and TRBJ1-1; D is ambiguous. V was cut by 2 bases and J by 6 bases, with 11 bases left in between. Germline V CDR1 and CDR2: SGHNT, YYREEE (reference sequence). The CDR3 has 13 amino acids. CDR3 nucleotides: TGTGCCAGCAGCTTATCGGGATCGGCTGAAGCTTTCTTT. It specifies CASSLSGSAEAFF.

J is TRBJ2-5 and V is TRBV28; D ambiguous. With 2 bases removed from V and 2 bases from J, the gap between germline ends came to 6 bases. This CDR3 is 13 amino acids long. Germline loops: CDR1 MDHEN, CDR2 SYDVKM. This CDR3 is CASSLMGQETQYF. Here the CDR3 DNA reads TGTGCCAGCAGTTTAATGGGGCAAGAGACCCAGTACTTC.

This chain uses TRBV5-1 with TRBJ2-3, with TRBD2 matching over 8 bases. J gave up 5 bases and V 1 base, and 9 bases lay outside the gene matches. The germline V gene encodes CDR1 SGHRS and CDR2 YFSETQ. The CDR3 has 16 residues. The CDR3: CASSLSSGGRLDTQYF. In DNA, the CDR3 is TGCGCCAGCAGCTTGAGTTCCGGCGGGAGGTTAGATACGCAGTATTTT.

The chain combines TRBV6-5 with TRBJ1-5, with D possibly being TRBD1 (5 bases). V lost 2 bases and J 7 bases, leaving 15 bases between the germline ends. This CDR3 is built from 15 residues. Germline V gene lookup returns CDR1 MNHEY and CDR2 SVGAGI. The CDR3 reads CASSYDQGSLQPQHF. CDR3 DNA sequence: TGTGCCAGCAGTTACGATCAGGGTTCGTTGCAGCCCCAGCATTTT.

The chain recombines TRBV2 with TRBJ1-2, with a weak D call TRBD1 (6 bases). Germline assignment: CDR1 SNHLY and CDR2 FYNNEI. V gave up 2 bases and J gave up 6 bases, with 10 bases separating them. This CDR3 is built from 13 residues. DNA of the CDR3: TGTGCCAGCAGTGAAAGACAGGCAAATGGCTACACCTTC. Translated: CASSERQANGYTF.

This chain uses TRBV4-2 with TRBJ2-1, with 10 nucleotides matching TRBD2. In germline, CDR1 is LGHNA, CDR2 YNFKEQ. This CDR3 contains 17 residues. The V gene end was trimmed by 0 bases and the J gene end by 7 bases; junction bases not matched to a gene: 9. The CDR3 region has the DNA TGTGCCAGCAGCCAAGACCCAGCTAGCGGGAGTTGGAATGAGCAGTTCTTC. This translates into CASSQDPASGSWNEQFF.

The chain joins TRBV6-5 to TRBJ2-3; D gene unclear. CDR1 and CDR2 (germline): MNHEY, SVGAGI. CDR3 length: 15 residues. Trimming pared 4 bases from V and 2 bases from J, leaving 13 bases between. The CDR3 reads CASSSFGPNTDTQYF. Here the CDR3 DNA reads TGTGCCAGCAGTTCTTTTGGCCCAAACACAGATACGCAGTATTTT.